Only a few counts were recorded for the clone carrying this T cell receptor (beta chain). Its antigen remains unidentified. The data stem from a study of beta chain features in type 1 diabetes. Points from the study as a whole: All four CD4+ subsets of Type 1 diabetes patients contained TCRB CDR3s that were moderately but significantly shorter.

Reverse transcription of all isolated RNA meant that expressed TCRB transcripts were sequenced. Data came from immunoSEQ multiplex PCR; TCRdb stores just in-frame clones and leaves some out. The sample yields a few hundred thousand clones, 8% to 10% seen once. V gave up 4 bases and J gave up 1 base; unmatched junction bases: 12. Germline loops: CDR1 SGHNT, CDR2 YYREEE (reference sequence). There are 18 residues in the CDR3. The TCR was taken from a man aged 25 to 40 with type 1 diabetes. The chain combines TRBV5-4 with TRBJ2-2, with 8 bases identical to TRBD2. The specimen sequenced was central memory CD4+ T cells from blood. The CDR3 region is CASSQPGGGRGNTGELFF. In nucleotides, the CDR3 is TGTGCCAGCAGCCAGCCCGGGGGGGGTCGAGGGAACACCGGGGAGCTGTTTTTT.